Sequencing of this T cell receptor (beta chain) was carried out in a study of blood T cell repertoires in COVID-19. Study-wide background: Acute and convalescent COVID-19 samples came from the United States, Italy and Spain.

The study recruited people aged 18 to 89 years across 20 to 30 US areas. Assay: immunoSEQ multiplex PCR; the TCRdb copy retains only in-frame clones and omits some. The data contain around 240,000 clones, around 85% of them singletons. The sample taken for sequencing was PBMCs or T cells enriched from blood (not recorded which). The TCR sequence derives from a woman aged 45-65 years who had recovered from COVID-19.

The CDR3 DNA follows: TGTGCCAGCAGCCAAGATTCCCCCGGGACAGGTTACTTGAACTCCTACGAGCAGTACTTC. Amino acids: CASSQDSPGTGYLNSYEQYF. The V gene is TRBV3-1 (or the pseudogene TRBV3-2), the J gene TRBJ2-7, with 8 bases aligning to TRBD1. V was clipped by 0 bases and J by 0 bases; unmatched bases: 16. The germline V gene has CDR1 LGHDT and CDR2 YNNKEL (reference sequence). The CDR3 runs to 20 residues.